The 27 T cell receptor beta chains reported below all come from one sample, sequenced in a study of OX40 agonist ivuxolimab in advanced cancers. To prepare the library, the immunoSEQ multiplex PCR assay was applied. The immuneACCESS repertoire file appears here via TCRdb, limited to in-frame rearrangements. These files lack a portion of the clones; in checked studies, under half of the deficit traces to unresolved V genes, and the cause of the others is not known. The sample includes around 9,700 clones, with 60% to 80% observed a single time. Around 30% of the sample lies in the top ten. The sequences come from CD4+ or CD8+ T cells sorted from blood, collected in a trial of the OX40 agonist ivuxolimab. These receptors all come from an adult with an advanced solid tumor such as melanoma, head and neck, liver or kidney cancer.

The chain links TRBV19 to TRBJ1-5; D is unclear. Germline V CDR1 and CDR2: LNHDA, SQIVND (reference sequence). Trimming stripped 7 bases from V and 0 bases from J, with 16 bases between. This CDR3 contains 16 residues. CDR3 in amino acids: CASTEEEDVSNQPQHF. The CDR3, as DNA: TGTGCCAGTACCGAAGAGGAGGATGTTAGCAATCAGCCCCAGCATTTT.

The J gene is TRBJ2-5, the V gene TRBV7-6, with D perhaps matching TRBD1 (6 bases). V was cut by 5 bases and J by 2 bases, with 15 bases left in between. The CDR3 has 15 amino acids. Germline-derived CDR1 and CDR2 are SGHVS and FNYEAQ. CDR3 amino acids: CASSPQGDGQETQYF. The CDR3 DNA reads TGTGCCAGCAGCCCACAGGGAGATGGGCAAGAGACCCAGTACTTC.

J is TRBJ1-2 and V is TRBV4-3; the D is unclear. Germline CDR1 is LGHNA and CDR2 is YSLEER. The V and J ends lost 2 bases and 1 base respectively, with 11 bases between them. This CDR3 has 15 amino acids. CDR3 nucleotide sequence: TGCGCCAGCAGCCAACTACATGAAAATAACTATGGCTACACCTTC. This translates into CASSQLHENNYGYTF.

The rearrangement links TRBV19 to TRBJ2-7; 11 bases agree with TRBD2. The germline V gene encodes CDR1 LNHDA and CDR2 SQIVND (reference sequence). The CDR3 runs 16 residues. The trim removed 5 bases at V and 0 bases at J, leaving 6 bases unmatched. The CDR3 DNA reads as TGTGCCAGTAGTGCCTTGACTAGCGGGGCCTCCTACGAGCAGTACTTC. As protein: CASSALTSGASYEQYF.

The chain is built from TRBV27 and TRBJ1-2; D unclear. Trimming took 2 bases from V and 2 from J, leaving 6 bases between them. CDR1 is MNHEY and CDR2 is SMNVEV in the germline V gene (reference sequence). CDR3 length: 13 amino acids. As DNA, the CDR3 is TGTGCCAGCAGTTTAAGCAGCAACTATGGCTACACCTTC. It is translated as CASSLSSNYGYTF.

The chain employs TRBV30 and TRBJ1-1; 7 nucleotides align to TRBD1. With 0 bases clipped from V and 7 bases from J, the junction kept 23 bases outside the gene matches. This CDR3 region has 19 residues. Germline lookup yields CDR1 GTSNPN and CDR2 SVGIG (reference sequence). The CDR3 nucleotides are TGTGCCTGGAGTGTACTTTTGGATCGGAACAGGGGAGATTCTGTTGAAGCTTTCTTT. Translated, it gives CAWSVLLDRNRGDSVEAFF.

This clone was seen a few times. V gene TRBV7-4 combines with J gene TRBJ2-1; 7 bases agree with TRBD2. The germline CDR1 and CDR2 sequences are SGHVT and SQSDAQ. V dropped 4 bases and J dropped 0; count of bases not matched to a gene: 3. This CDR3 has 15 residues. The CDR3, as DNA: TGTGCCAGCAGCTCACTAGCGTCCTCCTACAATGAGCAGTTCTTC. It encodes CASSSLASSYNEQFF. The variable domain in full, completed from reference TRBV7-4 and TRBJ2-1, reads GAGVSQSPRYKVAKRGRDVALRCDSISGHVTLYWYRQTLGQGSEVLTYSQSDAQRDKSGRPSGRFSAERPERSVSTLKIQRTEQGDSAVYLCASSSLASSYNEQFFGPGTRLTVL.

This clone was counted at least ten times. The chain has TRBV6-4 and TRBJ2-3; 11 bases are a match to TRBD2. Per the germline V gene, CDR1 is MRHNA and CDR2 is SNTAGT. The CDR3 contains 16 residues. Unmatched junction bases numbered 3, after V lost 4 bases and J lost 0 bases. CDR3 amino acids: CASSGLAGGSTDTQYF. The DNA of the CDR3 is TGTGCCAGCAGTGGTCTAGCGGGGGGTAGCACAGATACGCAGTATTTT.

The gene calls are TRBV5-6 and TRBJ2-5; no clear D. This CDR3 comprises 11 residues. V was cut by 5 bases and J by 1 base, with 3 bases left in between. Germline CDR1 reads SGHDT; CDR2 reads YYEEEE. The CDR3 sequence is CASSIQETQYF. Written as DNA, the CDR3 is TGTGCCAGCAGTATCCAAGAGACCCAGTACTTC.

The chain has TRBV5-4 and TRBJ2-7; TRBD1 is a possible D gene (5 bases). V shed 4 bases and J shed 0 bases, with 14 bases lying between them. This CDR3 comprises 15 residues. Germline assignment: CDR1 SGHNT and CDR2 YYREEE (reference sequence). The DNA for the CDR3 is TGTGCCAGCAGCCCAGGACAAAGCAGCTCCTACGAGCAGTACTTC. Translation gives CASSPGQSSSYEQYF.

J is TRBJ1-5 and V is TRBV27; no firm D call. The CDR3 extends over 14 amino acids. The ends were cut back, 7 bases at V and 1 base at J, with 11 bases in the middle. Germline V gene sequence: CDR1 MNHEY, CDR2 SMNVEV (reference sequence). CDR3: CASNNVGSNQPQHF. DNA for the CDR3: TGTGCCAGCAACAACGTGGGGAGCAATCAGCCCCAGCATTTT.

The chain uses TRBV28 and TRBJ2-2; D unclear. CDR3 length equals 14 residues. Germline V gene sequence: CDR1 MDHEN, CDR2 SYDVKM. The V and J ends lost 3 bases and 1 base respectively, with 6 bases between them. The CDR3 reads CASSFRENTGELFF. The CDR3 region has the DNA TGTGCCAGCAGTTTCCGAGAGAACACCGGGGAGCTGTTTTTT.

This clone was counted between two and nine times. This chain links TRBV10-3 with TRBJ2-3, with D maybe TRBD2 (6 bases). The V and J ends lost 6 bases and 2 bases respectively, with 18 bases between them. Germline loops: CDR1 ENHRY, CDR2 SYGVKD. This CDR3 spans 16 amino acids. For the CDR3, the DNA is TGTGCCATCAGCGACCCTCTGACGGGGGACACAGATACGCAGTATTTT. As protein: CAISDPLTGDTDTQYF.

Concerning this clone: At one end, the junction sequence differs from germline, possibly due to a read error. The chain is built from TRBV7-8 and TRBJ1-3; D is unresolved. CDR1 is SGHVS, CDR2 FQNEAQ, per germline. The CDR3 covers 15 residues. This CDR3 reads CTSSLSGVSGNTIYF. The CDR3 bases are TGTACCAGCAGCTTATCCGGGGTCTCTGGAAACACCATATATTTT.

The J gene is TRBJ1-3, the V gene TRBV28; no firm D call. Per the germline V gene, CDR1 is MDHEN and CDR2 is SYDVKM. V lost 5 bases to trimming and J lost 0 bases, with 11 bases between them. The CDR3 extends over 15 amino acids. The DNA for the CDR3 is TGTGCCAGCAGTCCTCTGTGGGGCTCTGGAAACACCATATATTTT. Protein: CASSPLWGSGNTIYF. Full variable domain (rest looked up from reference TRBV28 and TRBJ1-3): DVKVTQSSRYLVKRTGEKVFLECVQDMDHENMFWYRQDPGLGLRLIYFSYDVKMKEKGDIPEGYSVSREKKERFSLILESASTNQTSMYLCASSPLWGSGNTIYFGEGSWLTVV.

The chain combines TRBV6-1 with TRBJ1-2, with D unresolved. V was trimmed by 2 bases and J by 4 bases, leaving 14 bases between them. Germline V gives CDR1 MNHNS, CDR2 SASEGT. CDR3 length equals 15 residues. DNA for the CDR3: TGTGCCAGCAGTGAATGGGAACAGACACCCTATGGCTACACCTTC. Translation gives CASSEWEQTPYGYTF.

This chain links TRBV10-3 with TRBJ2-7, with TRBD1 as a possible D gene (6 bases). Trimming took 2 bases from V and 0 from J, leaving 14 bases between them. The germline V gene has CDR1 ENHRY and CDR2 SYGVKD. The CDR3 has 16 amino acids. The CDR3 region is CAISEETGSSSYEQYF. The CDR3 DNA reads TGTGCCATCAGTGAGGAGACAGGTTCCAGCTCCTACGAGCAGTACTTC.

The chain couples TRBV10-3 to TRBJ2-1; no definite D call. This CDR3 has 13 amino acids. Germline assignment: CDR1 ENHRY and CDR2 SYGVKD. V was pared by 6 bases and J by 7 bases, with 13 bases between. The CDR3 is CAIRPSEENEQFF. The CDR3 nucleotides read TGTGCCATCAGGCCCTCAGAGGAGAATGAGCAGTTCTTC.

Relative to its sample, this clone is medium-sized. This chain links TRBV19 with TRBJ1-5; D remains unclear. Trimming took off 8 bases at V and 0 bases at J, with 11 bases between the two ends. CDR3 length: 14 amino acids. CDR1 and CDR2 from the germline V gene are LNHDA and SQIVND (reference sequence). In DNA, the CDR3 is TGTGCCAGTGGCGTCGGCGGTAGCAATCAGCCCCAGCATTTT. It specifies CASGVGGSNQPQHF.

V usage is TRBV11-3 and J usage is TRBJ2-4; 8 nucleotides align to TRBD2. CDR1 and CDR2 from the germline V gene are SGHNT and YENEEA. The CDR3 runs to 19 residues. Trimming removed 4 bases from V and 3 bases from J; junction bases left unmatched: 17. CDR3 DNA sequence: TGTGCCAGCAGCTCTTCAGCGGGAGTTGAGGATATTGGCAAAAACATTCAGTACTTC. Its protein is CASSSSAGVEDIGKNIQYF.

V and J are TRBV4-1 and TRBJ1-1; D might be TRBD1 (6 bases). V was pared by 4 bases and J by 0 bases, with 12 bases between. The CDR3 is made up of 15 amino acids. Germline V gene data show CDR1 as MGHRA and CDR2 as YSYEKL. The CDR3 nucleotides are TGCGCCAGCAGCCCCCTGACAGGATTGAACACTGAAGCTTTCTTT. Amino acids: CASSPLTGLNTEAFF.

This clone was seen a handful of times. The chain employs TRBV27 and TRBJ2-7; D is perhaps TRBD2 (5 bases). The CDR3 extends over 15 amino acids. V lost 1 base, J lost 6 bases, and 16 bases lay in between. Germline assignment: CDR1 MNHEY and CDR2 SMNVEV (reference sequence). The CDR3 loop reads CASSLYVGVPGEQYF. CDR3 nucleotides: TGTGCCAGCAGTTTATATGTCGGGGTTCCCGGCGAGCAGTACTTC.

A few counts support this clone. The gene calls are TRBV15 and TRBJ2-7; TRBD1 is a possible D gene (5 bases). Looked up from germline, CDR1 is LNHNV and CDR2 is YYDKDF (reference sequence). V was pared by 3 bases and J by 5 bases, with 17 bases between. There are 15 residues in the CDR3. The CDR3 sequence: CATSSRDGAVDEQYF. In nucleotides, the CDR3 is TGTGCCACCAGCAGCCGTGATGGGGCAGTGGACGAGCAGTACTTC.

This chain joins TRBV9 and TRBJ2-7; 8 bases are a match to TRBD1. Trimming at V came to 3 bases and at J to 7 bases, leaving 12 bases not matched to a gene. CDR1 and CDR2 (germline): SGDLS, YYNGEE. This CDR3 contains 15 residues. For the CDR3, the DNA is TGTGCCAGCAGCGCGAGGGACAGGTTGTCCGGGGAGCAGTACTTC. It specifies CASSARDRLSGEQYF.

The J gene is TRBJ1-3, the V gene TRBV28; 9 positions agree with TRBD1. The J segment lost 0 bases and the V segment lost 6 bases, leaving 3 bases of the junction unmatched. The CDR3 has 15 amino acids. Germline-derived CDR1 and CDR2 are MDHEN and SYDVKM. The CDR3 DNA reads TGTGCCAGCAGGGGGACAGGGCGCTCTGGAAACACCATATATTTT. It yields the protein CASRGTGRSGNTIYF. The full variable domain, completed using reference TRBV28 and TRBJ1-3, is DVKVTQSSRYLVKRTGEKVFLECVQDMDHENMFWYRQDPGLGLRLIYFSYDVKMKEKGDIPEGYSVSREKKERFSLILESASTNQTSMYLCASRGTGRSGNTIYFGEGSWLTVV.

This CDR3 reads CASSPGGVAQPQHF. DNA of the CDR3: TGTGCCAGCAGCCCAGGGGGGGTAGCTCAGCCCCAGCATTTT. The rearrangement links TRBV7-2 to TRBJ1-5, with 7 bases aligning to TRBD1. The CDR3 sequence is 14 residues long. The germline gives CDR1 SGHTA, CDR2 FQGNSA. V trimming: 5 bases; J trimming: 6 bases; junction bases outside the gene matches: 7.

This chain links TRBV6-4 with TRBJ2-1; the D gene could be TRBD1 or TRBD2 (5 bases each). This CDR3 spans 15 amino acids. The V end lost 5 bases, the J end lost 6 bases, and 17 bases lay between the germline ends. Germline values: CDR1 MRHNA, CDR2 SNTAGT. The CDR3 nucleotides read TGTGCCAGCAGTCGGGACCCCTCCGTAGGCAATGAGCAGTTCTTC. Residues: CASSRDPSVGNEQFF.